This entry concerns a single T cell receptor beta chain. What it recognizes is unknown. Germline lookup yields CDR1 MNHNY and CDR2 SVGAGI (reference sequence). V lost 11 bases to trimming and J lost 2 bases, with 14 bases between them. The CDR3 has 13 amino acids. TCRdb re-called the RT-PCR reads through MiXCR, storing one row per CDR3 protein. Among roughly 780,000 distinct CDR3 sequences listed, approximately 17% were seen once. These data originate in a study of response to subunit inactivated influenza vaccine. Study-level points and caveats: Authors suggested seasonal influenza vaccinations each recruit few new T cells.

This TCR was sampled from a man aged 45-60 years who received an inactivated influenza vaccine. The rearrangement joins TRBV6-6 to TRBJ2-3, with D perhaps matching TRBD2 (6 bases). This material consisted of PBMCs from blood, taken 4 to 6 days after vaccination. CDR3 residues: CAGGNGHTDTQYF. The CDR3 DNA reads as TGTGCCGGGGGGAACGGGCACACAGATACGCAGTATTTT.